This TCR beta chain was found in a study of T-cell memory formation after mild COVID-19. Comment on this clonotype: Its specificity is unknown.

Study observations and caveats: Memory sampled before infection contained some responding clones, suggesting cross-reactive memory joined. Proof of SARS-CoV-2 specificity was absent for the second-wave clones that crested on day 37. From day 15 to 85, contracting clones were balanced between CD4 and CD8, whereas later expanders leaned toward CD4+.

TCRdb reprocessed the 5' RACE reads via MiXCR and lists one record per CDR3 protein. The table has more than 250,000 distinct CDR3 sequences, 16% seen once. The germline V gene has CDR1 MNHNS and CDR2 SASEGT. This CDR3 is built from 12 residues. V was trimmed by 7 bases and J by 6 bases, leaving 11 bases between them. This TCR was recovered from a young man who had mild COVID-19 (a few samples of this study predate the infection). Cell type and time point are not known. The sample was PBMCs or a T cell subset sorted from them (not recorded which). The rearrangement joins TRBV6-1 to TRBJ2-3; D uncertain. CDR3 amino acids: CASTLVPDTQYF. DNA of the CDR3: TGTGCCAGCACCCTGGTCCCGGATACGCAGTATTTT.